A single TCR beta chain is shown here with its context. This CDR3 spans 14 amino acids. Trimming removed 4 bases at V and 10 bases at J, with 19 bases between. Germline CDR1 SGHTA, CDR2 FQGNSA. The entry originates in a study of technical replicates of blood from a few donors. The method was immunoSEQ multiplex PCR; TCRdb's version includes in-frame clones alone and lacks a portion of them. This sample has about 59,000 clones, with approximately 83% found just once. This chain links TRBV7-2 with TRBJ1-2, with a possible D match to TRBD1 (6 bases). Sequencing was performed on PBMCs. The receptor was derived from a human donor in good health. Some clones in this sample may be carry-over from other donors' samples. For the CDR3, the DNA is TGTGCCAGCAGCTCCTCCCCCCGGACAGCTGCCTACACCTTC. Translating it yields CASSSSPRTAAYTF.